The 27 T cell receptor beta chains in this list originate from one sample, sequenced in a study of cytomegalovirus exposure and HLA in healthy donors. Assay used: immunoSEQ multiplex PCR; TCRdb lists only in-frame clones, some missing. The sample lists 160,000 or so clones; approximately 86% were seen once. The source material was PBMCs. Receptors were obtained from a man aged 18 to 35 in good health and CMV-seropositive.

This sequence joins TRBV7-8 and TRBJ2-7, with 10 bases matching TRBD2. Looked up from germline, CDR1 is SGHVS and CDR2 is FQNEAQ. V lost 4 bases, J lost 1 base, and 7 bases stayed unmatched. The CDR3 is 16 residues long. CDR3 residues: CASSSWTSGVSYEQYF. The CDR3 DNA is TGTGCCAGCAGCTCCTGGACTAGCGGAGTTTCCTACGAGCAGTACTTC.

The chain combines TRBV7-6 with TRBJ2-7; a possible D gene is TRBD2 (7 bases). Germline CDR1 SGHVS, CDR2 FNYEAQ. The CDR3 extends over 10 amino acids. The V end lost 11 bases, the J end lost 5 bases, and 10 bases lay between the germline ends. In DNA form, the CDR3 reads TGTGCCGGGAGGGGGAACGAGCAGTACTTC. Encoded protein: CAGRGNEQYF.

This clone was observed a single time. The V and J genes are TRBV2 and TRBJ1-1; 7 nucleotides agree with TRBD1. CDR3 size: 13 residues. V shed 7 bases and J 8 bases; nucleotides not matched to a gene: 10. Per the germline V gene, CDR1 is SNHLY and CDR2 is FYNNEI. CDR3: CASIPIMTGEAFF. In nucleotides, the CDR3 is TGTGCCAGCATACCTATAATGACAGGGGAAGCTTTCTTT.

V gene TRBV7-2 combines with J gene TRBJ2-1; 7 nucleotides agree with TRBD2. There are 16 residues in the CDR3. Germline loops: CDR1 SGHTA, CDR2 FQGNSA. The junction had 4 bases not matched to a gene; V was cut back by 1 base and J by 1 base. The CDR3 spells CASSLGGGGSYNEQFF. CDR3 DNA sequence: TGTGCCAGCAGCTTAGGCGGCGGGGGTTCCTACAATGAGCAGTTCTTC.

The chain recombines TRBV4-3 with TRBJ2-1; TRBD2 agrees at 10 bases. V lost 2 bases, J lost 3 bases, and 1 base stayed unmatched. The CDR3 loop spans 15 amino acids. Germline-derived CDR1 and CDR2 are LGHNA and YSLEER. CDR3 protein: CASSQIAGGYNEQFF. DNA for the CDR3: TGCGCCAGCAGCCAAATAGCGGGAGGCTACAATGAGCAGTTCTTC.

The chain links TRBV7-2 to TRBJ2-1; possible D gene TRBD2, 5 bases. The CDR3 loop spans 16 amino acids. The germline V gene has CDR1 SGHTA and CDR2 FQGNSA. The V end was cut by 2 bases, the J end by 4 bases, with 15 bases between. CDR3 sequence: CASSLITRFGYNEQFF. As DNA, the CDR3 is TGTGCCAGCAGCTTAATCACTAGATTCGGGTACAATGAGCAGTTCTTC.

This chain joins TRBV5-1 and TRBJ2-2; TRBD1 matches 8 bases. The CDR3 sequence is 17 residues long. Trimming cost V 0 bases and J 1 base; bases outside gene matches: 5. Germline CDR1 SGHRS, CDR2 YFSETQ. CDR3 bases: TGCGCCAGCAGCTTGGGGATCGGGACAGGGAACACCGGGGAGCTGTTTTTT. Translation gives CASSLGIGTGNTGELFF.

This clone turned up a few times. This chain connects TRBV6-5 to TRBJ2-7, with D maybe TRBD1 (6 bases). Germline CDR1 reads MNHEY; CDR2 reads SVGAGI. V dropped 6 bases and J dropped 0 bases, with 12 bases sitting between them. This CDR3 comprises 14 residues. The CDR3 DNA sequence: TGTGCCAGCAGATCGCAAGGGGGCTCCTACGAGCAGTACTTC. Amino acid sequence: CASRSQGGSYEQYF.

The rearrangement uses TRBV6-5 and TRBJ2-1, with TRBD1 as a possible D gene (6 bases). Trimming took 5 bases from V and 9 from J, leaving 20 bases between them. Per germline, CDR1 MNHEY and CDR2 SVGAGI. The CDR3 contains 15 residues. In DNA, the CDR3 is TGTGCCAGCAGTAAACAGGGAAACCCGGGGAGTGAGCAGTTCTTC. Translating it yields CASSKQGNPGSEQFF.

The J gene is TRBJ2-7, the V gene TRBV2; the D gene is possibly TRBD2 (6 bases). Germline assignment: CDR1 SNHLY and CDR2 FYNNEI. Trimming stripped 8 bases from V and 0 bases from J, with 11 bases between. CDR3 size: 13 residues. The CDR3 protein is CASSGRSSYEQYF. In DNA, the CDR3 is TGTGCCAGCTCGGGGAGGAGCTCCTACGAGCAGTACTTC. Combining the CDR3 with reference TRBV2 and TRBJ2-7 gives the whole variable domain EPEVTQTPSHQVTQMGQEVILRCVPISNHLYFYWYRQILGQKVEFLVSFYNNEISEKSEIFDDQFSVERPDGSNFTLKIRSTKLEDSAMYFCASSGRSSYEQYFGPGTRLTVT.

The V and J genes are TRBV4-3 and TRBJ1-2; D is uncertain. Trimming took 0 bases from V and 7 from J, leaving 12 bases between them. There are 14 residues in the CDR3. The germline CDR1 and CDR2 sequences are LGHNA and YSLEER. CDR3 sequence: CASSQEGAFGGYTF. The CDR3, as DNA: TGCGCCAGCAGCCAAGAGGGCGCTTTCGGTGGCTACACCTTC.

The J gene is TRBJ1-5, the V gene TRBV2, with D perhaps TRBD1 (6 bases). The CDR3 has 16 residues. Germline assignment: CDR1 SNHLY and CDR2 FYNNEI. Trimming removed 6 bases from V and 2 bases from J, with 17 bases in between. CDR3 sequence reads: CASRRTGFSGNQPQHF. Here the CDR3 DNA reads TGTGCCAGCAGGAGAACAGGGTTTTCGGGCAATCAGCCCCAGCATTTT.

The CDR3 DNA is TGTGCCAGCAGGCGGTCACCGAACACCGGGGAGCTGTTTTTT. Translated, it gives CASRRSPNTGELFF. This chain joins TRBV2 and TRBJ2-2; D is ambiguous. This CDR3 region has 14 residues. In germline, CDR1 is SNHLY, CDR2 FYNNEI. V was pared by 6 bases and J by 0 bases, with 8 bases between.

Written as DNA, the CDR3 is TGTGCCAGTAGCCGTAGACCCCTGGGGAGAGGGCCCCAGTACTTC. It is translated as CASSRRPLGRGPQYF. This chain connects TRBV19 to TRBJ2-5; the D gene is possibly TRBD2 (5 bases). The CDR3 loop spans 15 amino acids. Germline V lookup: CDR1 LNHDA, CDR2 SQIVND (reference sequence). Trimming took 6 bases from V and 9 from J, leaving 23 bases between them. The full variable domain, with the rest looked up from reference TRBV19 and TRBJ2-5, is DGGITQSPKYLFRKEGQNVTLSCEQNLNHDAMYWYRQDPGQGLRLIYYSQIVNDFQKGDIAEGYSVSREKKESFPLTVTSAQKNPTAFYLCASSRRPLGRGPQYFGPGTRLLVL.

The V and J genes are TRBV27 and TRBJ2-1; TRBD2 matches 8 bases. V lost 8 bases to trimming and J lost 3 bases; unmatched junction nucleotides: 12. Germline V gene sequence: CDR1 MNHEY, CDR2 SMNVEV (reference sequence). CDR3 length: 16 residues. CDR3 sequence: CASLQRLAQGYNEQFF. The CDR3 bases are TGTGCCAGCTTACAGAGACTAGCGCAGGGCTACAATGAGCAGTTCTTC.

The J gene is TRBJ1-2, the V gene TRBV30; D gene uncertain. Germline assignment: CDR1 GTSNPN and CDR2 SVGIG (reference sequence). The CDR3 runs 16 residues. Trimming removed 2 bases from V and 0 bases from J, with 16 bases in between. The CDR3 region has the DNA TGTGCCTGGAGTTATCGAGGCACGGGAGCTAACTATGGCTACACCTTC. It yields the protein CAWSYRGTGANYGYTF.

CDR3 coding DNA: TGTGCCAGCAGCCGCCCGGGAAACTATGGCTACACCTTC. This translates into CASSRPGNYGYTF. The chain employs TRBV6-5 and TRBJ1-2; D not resolved. The CDR3 length is 13 residues. CDR1 and CDR2 from the germline V gene are MNHEY and SVGAGI. The germline V and J ends were trimmed by 6 bases and 2 bases, with 10 bases remaining between them.

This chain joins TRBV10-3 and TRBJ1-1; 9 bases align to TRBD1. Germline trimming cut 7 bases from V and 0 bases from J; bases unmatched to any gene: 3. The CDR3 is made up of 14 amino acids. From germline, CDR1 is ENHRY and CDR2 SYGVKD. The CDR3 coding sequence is TGTGCCATCAAGGGACAGGGTTTGAACACTGAAGCTTTCTTT. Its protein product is CAIKGQGLNTEAFF.

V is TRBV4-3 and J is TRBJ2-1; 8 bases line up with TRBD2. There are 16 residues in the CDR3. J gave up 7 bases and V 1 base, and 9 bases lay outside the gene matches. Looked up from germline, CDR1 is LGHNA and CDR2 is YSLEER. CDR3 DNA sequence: TGCGCCAGCAGCCAAGTGCGAGCGGGAGCGTATAATGAGCAGTTCTTC. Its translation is CASSQVRAGAYNEQFF.

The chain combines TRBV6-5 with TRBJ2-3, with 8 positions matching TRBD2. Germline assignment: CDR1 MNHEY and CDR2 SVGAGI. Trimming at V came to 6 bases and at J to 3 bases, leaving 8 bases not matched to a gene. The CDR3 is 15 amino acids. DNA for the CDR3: TGTGCCAGCAGCCCTTCGAGCGGGAGTACAGATACGCAGTATTTT. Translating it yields CASSPSSGSTDTQYF.

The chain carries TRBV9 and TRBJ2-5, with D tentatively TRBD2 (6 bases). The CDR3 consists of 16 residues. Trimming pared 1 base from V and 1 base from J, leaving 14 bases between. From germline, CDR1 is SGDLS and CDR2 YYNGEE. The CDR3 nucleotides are TGTGCCAGCAGCGTATGGGCGGGAAGGCCCCAAGAGACCCAGTACTTC. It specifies CASSVWAGRPQETQYF.

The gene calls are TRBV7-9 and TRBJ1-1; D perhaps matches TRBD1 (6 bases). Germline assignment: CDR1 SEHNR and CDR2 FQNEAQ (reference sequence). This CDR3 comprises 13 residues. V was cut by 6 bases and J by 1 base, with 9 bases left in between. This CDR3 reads CASRGTTNTEAFF. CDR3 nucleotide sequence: TGTGCCAGCAGAGGGACAACGAACACTGAAGCTTTCTTT.

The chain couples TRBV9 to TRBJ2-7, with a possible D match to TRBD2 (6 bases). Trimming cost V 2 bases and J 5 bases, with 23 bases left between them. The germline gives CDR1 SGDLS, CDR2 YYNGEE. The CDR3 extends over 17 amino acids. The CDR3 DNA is TGTGCCAGCAGCGTTCCCGGTTCTCTAGCGTGGGCCAACGAGCAGTACTTC. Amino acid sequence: CASSVPGSLAWANEQYF.

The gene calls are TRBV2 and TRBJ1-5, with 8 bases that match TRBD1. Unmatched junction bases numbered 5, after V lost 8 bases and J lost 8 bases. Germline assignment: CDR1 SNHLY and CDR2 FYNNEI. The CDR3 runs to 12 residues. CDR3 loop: CASFRGQEPQHF. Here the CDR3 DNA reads TGTGCCAGCTTCAGGGGGCAGGAGCCCCAGCATTTT.

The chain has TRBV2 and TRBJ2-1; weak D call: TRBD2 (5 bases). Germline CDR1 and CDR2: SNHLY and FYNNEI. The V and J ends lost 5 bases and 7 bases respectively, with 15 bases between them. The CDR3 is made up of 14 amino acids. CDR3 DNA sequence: TGTGCCAGCAGTTGGTACGGCGGCGGGAATGAGCAGTTCTTC. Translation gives CASSWYGGGNEQFF.

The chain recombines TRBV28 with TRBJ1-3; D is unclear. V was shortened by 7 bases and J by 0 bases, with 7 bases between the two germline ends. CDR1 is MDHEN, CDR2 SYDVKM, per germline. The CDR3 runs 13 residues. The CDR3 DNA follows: TGTGCCAGCAACCGGGGCTCTGGAAACACCATATATTTT. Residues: CASNRGSGNTIYF.

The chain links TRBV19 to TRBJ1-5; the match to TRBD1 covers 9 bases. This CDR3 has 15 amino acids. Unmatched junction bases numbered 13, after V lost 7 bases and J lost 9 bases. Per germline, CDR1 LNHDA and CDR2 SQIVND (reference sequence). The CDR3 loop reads CASIHRGHLGPPQHF. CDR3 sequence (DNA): TGTGCCAGTATTCACAGGGGGCATCTTGGTCCGCCCCAGCATTTT.